One and the same sample provided the 12 T cell receptor beta chains below, sequenced in a study of blood T cell repertoires in COVID-19. TCRdb's table, derived via immunoSEQ multiplex PCR, lists solely in-frame clones and lacks some. The sample contains roughly 200,000 clones, 89% of which appear only once. Sequencing input: PBMCs or T cells enriched from blood (not recorded which). All receptors come from a woman aged 40-49 years with acute COVID-19.

J is TRBJ1-6 and V is TRBV5-1; TRBD1 matches at 7 bases. Per germline, CDR1 SGHRS and CDR2 YFSETQ. The V gene end was trimmed by 0 bases and the J gene end by 2 bases; junction bases not matched to a gene: 2. The CDR3 has 16 amino acids. The CDR3: CASSLGQGPYNSPLHF. CDR3 DNA: TGCGCCAGCAGCTTGGGACAGGGCCCCTATAATTCACCCCTCCACTTT.

Notes on this clone: Compared with germline, one end of the junction differs, possibly owing to a read error. V and J are TRBV7-3 and TRBJ2-3; 10 bases are shared with TRBD2. Germline V lookup: CDR1 SGHTA, CDR2 FQGTGA. The CDR3 consists of 16 residues. CDR3 DNA sequence: TGTGCCAGCAGCATAACGGGACTAGCGAGTACAGATACGCAGTATTTT. This sequence encodes CASSITGLASTDTQYF.

V is TRBV6-5 and J is TRBJ2-3; TRBD2 aligns across 11 bases. Per germline, CDR1 MNHEY and CDR2 SVGAGI. The CDR3 runs 15 residues. V was pared by 9 bases and J by 6 bases, with 11 bases of the junction left unmatched. CDR3 protein: CASLLAGGPDDTQYF. CDR3 bases: TGTGCCAGTCTTTTAGCGGGAGGGCCAGACGATACGCAGTATTTT.

This clone was found a few times. J is TRBJ2-7 and V is TRBV7-9; 9 bases match TRBD1. V dropped 4 bases and J dropped 7; count of bases not matched to a gene: 5. From germline, CDR1 is SEHNR and CDR2 FQNEAQ (reference sequence). The CDR3 spans 13 residues. In nucleotides, the CDR3 is TGTGCCAGCAGCTCCGGGACAGGGTGGGAGCAGTACTTC. Protein: CASSSGTGWEQYF.

The chain couples TRBV6-2 or TRBV6-3 to TRBJ2-7; perhaps TRBD1 as D (6 bases). Germline CDR1 and CDR2: MNHEY and SVGEGT. The CDR3 length is 14 residues. Trimming took 0 bases from V and 6 from J, leaving 12 bases between them. The CDR3 loop is CASSYSSGVGEQYF. The CDR3 DNA follows: TGTGCCAGCAGTTACTCATCAGGGGTTGGCGAGCAGTACTTC.

This rearrangement joins TRBV9 to TRBJ2-5, with 8 bases that match TRBD1. The CDR3 extends over 15 amino acids. The ends lost 0 bases at V and 5 bases at J; junction bases unmatched: 6. CDR1 SGDLS and CDR2 YYNGEE come from the germline V gene. The CDR3 DNA sequence: TGTGCCAGCAGCGTAGTACAGGGGGGACGGGAGACCCAGTACTTC. Protein product: CASSVVQGGRETQYF.

The chain recombines TRBV19 with TRBJ2-5, with D possibly being TRBD2 (6 bases). V lost 10 bases and J lost 4, with 16 bases in between. This CDR3 spans 13 amino acids. The germline gives CDR1 LNHDA, CDR2 SQIVND (reference sequence). CDR3 sequence: CATWGPGRETQYF. As DNA, the CDR3 is TGTGCCACCTGGGGCCCCGGGAGAGAGACCCAGTACTTC.

This rearrangement joins TRBV4-1 to TRBJ2-2; D gene unclear. Germline CDR1 reads MGHRA; CDR2 reads YSYEKL. This CDR3 comprises 15 residues. Trimming removed 4 bases from V and 1 base from J, with 10 bases in between. CDR3 bases: TGCGCCAGCAGCCCATATACGGGGAACACCGGGGAGCTGTTTTTT. It specifies CASSPYTGNTGELFF.

This chain joins TRBV9 and TRBJ2-1; no definite D call. The CDR3 loop spans 18 amino acids. Germline values: CDR1 SGDLS, CDR2 YYNGEE. Trimming took 0 bases from V and 0 from J, leaving 16 bases between them. CDR3 nucleotide sequence: TGTGCCAGCAGCGTAGCTCAGAACAGTCCGAGCTCCTACAATGAGCAGTTCTTC. Amino acid sequence: CASSVAQNSPSSYNEQFF.

J is TRBJ2-5 and V is TRBV5-4; no reliable D call. The CDR3 is made up of 13 amino acids. V was clipped by 1 base and J by 5 bases, with 9 bases between them. CDR1 and CDR2 (germline): SGHNT, YYREEE (reference sequence). The CDR3 coding sequence is TGTGCCAGCAGCTTGCCCGGAGCCGAGACCCAGTACTTC. It is translated as CASSLPGAETQYF.

The chain is built from TRBV4-3 and TRBJ1-4, with no clear D. Germline CDR1 is LGHNA and CDR2 is YSLEER. CDR3 length: 16 amino acids. The V end lost 2 bases, the J end lost 1 base, and 11 bases lay between the germline ends. CDR3 amino acids: CASSQTGARTNEKLFF. The CDR3 DNA reads as TGCGCCAGCAGCCAAACGGGTGCCCGAACTAATGAAAAACTGTTTTTT.

This chain joins TRBV4-1 and TRBJ1-1, with TRBD1 identical over 7 bases. This CDR3 is built from 13 residues. V gave up 9 bases and J gave up 4 bases; unmatched junction bases: 8. CDR1 MGHRA and CDR2 YSYEKL come from the germline V gene. CDR3 loop: CASHKTGTTEAFF. The CDR3, as DNA: TGCGCCAGTCACAAGACAGGGACCACTGAAGCTTTCTTT.